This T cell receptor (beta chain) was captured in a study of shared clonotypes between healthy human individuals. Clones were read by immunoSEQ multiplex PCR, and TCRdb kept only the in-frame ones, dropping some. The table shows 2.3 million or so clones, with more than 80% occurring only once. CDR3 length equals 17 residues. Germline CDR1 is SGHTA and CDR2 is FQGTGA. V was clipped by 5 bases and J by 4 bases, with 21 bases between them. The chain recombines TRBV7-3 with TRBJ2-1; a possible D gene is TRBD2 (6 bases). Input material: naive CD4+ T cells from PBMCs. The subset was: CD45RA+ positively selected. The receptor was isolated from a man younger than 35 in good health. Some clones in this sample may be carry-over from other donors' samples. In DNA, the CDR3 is TGTGCCAGCAGCGCTCACCTGGGGAGGAGCGTTTACAATGAGCAGTTCTTC. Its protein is CASSAHLGRSVYNEQFF.